This T cell receptor (beta chain) stems from a study of T cell changes during pregnancy in multiple sclerosis. In its sample, this clone was seen once. Libraries were prepared by immunoSEQ multiplex PCR; TCRdb keeps only in-frame clonotypes and omits some of them. The sample contains 70,000 to 75,000 clones, about 85% of which appear only once. The sequence derives from a female donor with multiple sclerosis, enrolled in a pregnancy study. The source material was peripheral blood, sampled before pregnancy.

This CDR3 is CASSPQTPREAQYF. CDR3 nucleotides: TGTGCCAGCTCACCCCAGACCCCTCGGGAGGCCCAGTACTTC. This chain links TRBV18 with TRBJ2-5; the match to TRBD2 covers 7 bases. This CDR3 has 14 amino acids. The germline CDR1 and CDR2 sequences are KGHSH and LQKENI. The junction had 10 bases not matched to a gene; V was cut back by 3 bases and J by 9 bases.